The rows below give T cell receptor beta chains drawn from one sample of a study of T cell responses to AZD1222 COVID-19 vaccine. The table came from immunoSEQ multiplex PCR; TCRdb's copy has only in-frame clones and leaves some out. The data show more than 120,000 clones, roughly 92% seen once. The material sequenced was peripheral blood, taken 28 days after the second AZD1222 dose. These receptors were collected from an adult who received the AZD1222 COVID-19 vaccine. Both conserved end residues are part of each CDR3. A D gene is named only where the DNA matches it firmly. Expanded clones get a size class; other rows say once, few or many, or leave the size out.

TRBJ2-5	TRBV5-4	few	TRBD2	TGTGCCAGCAGCTGGACTAGCGGGAGCACCAAACGGGGAGAGACCCAGTACTTC	CASSWTSGSTKRGETQYF
TRBJ1-1	TRBV5-8	NA	NA	TGTGCCAGCAGCTCGGTCGTTCAGGGGAGCACTGAAGCTTTCTTT	CASSSVVQGSTEAFF
TRBJ1-3	TRBV20-1	NA	NA	TGCAGTGCTCGTGCCATTAACTCTGGAAACACCATATATTTT	CSARAINSGNTIYF
TRBJ1-5	TRBV7-9	NA	NA	TGTGCCAGCAGCTTAGAGACAGAAGCGTATCAGCCCCAGCATTTT	CASSLETEAYQPQHF
TRBJ2-1	TRBV25-1	once	TRBD2	TGTGCCAGCAGTTTAGAGCGGGAGAATTTCTGGCTTCGGTTCTTC	CASSLERENFWLRFF
TRBJ1-2	TRBV19	NA	NA	TGTGCCAGTAGTATTCGTGAAAACTATGGCTACACCTTC	CASSIRENYGYTF
TRBJ1-5	TRBV30	NA	NA	TGTGCCTGGAGTGTAGGGGTGGAGGGGCAGCCCCAGCATTTT	CAWSVGVEGQPQHF
TRBJ1-1	TRBV24-1	NA	TRBD1	TGTGCCACCAGTGACCATACAGGGGGGAACACTGAAGCTTTCTTT	CATSDHTGGNTEAFF
TRBJ1-5	TRBV28	NA	NA	TGTGCCAGCAGCCCAACTCGGGACATGAGAAATCAGCCCCAGCATTTT	CASSPTRDMRNQPQHF
TRBJ2-1	TRBV24-1	NA	NA	TGTGCCACCAGTGATACCTCTAGGTCCCAGCAGTTCTTC	CATSDTSRSQQFF
TRBJ1-1	TRBV29-1	NA	NA	TGCAGCGTCCAAAACACTGAAGCTTTCTTT	CSVQNTEAFF
TRBJ1-2	TRBV4-1	NA	TRBD1	TGCGCCAGCAGCCAAAGACAGGGGAACTATGGCTACACCTTC	CASSQRQGNYGYTF
TRBJ1-5	TRBV27	NA	NA	TGTGCCAGCAGTTCCGCGGACAATCAGCCCCAGCATTTT	CASSSADNQPQHF
TRBJ1-1	TRBV7-6	NA	NA	TGTGCCAGCAGCCGTATGGAGGGGACTGAAGCTTTCTTT	CASSRMEGTEAFF
TRBJ1-1	TRBV7-9	NA	NA	TGTGCCAGCAGCTTACCGGGCCACACTGAAGCTTTCTTT	CASSLPGHTEAFF
TRBJ2-6	TRBV29-1	NA	NA	TGCAGCGTTGTCATAAGTGGGGCCAACGTCCTGACTTTC	CSVVISGANVLTF
TRBJ1-2	TRBV5-8	few	TRBD1	TGTGCCAGCAGCCCGTTGGACAGGGGGCCCTATGGCTACACCTTC	CASSPLDRGPYGYTF
TRBJ2-2	TRBV5-1	NA	TRBD1	TGCGCCAGCAGCCAAGCCGGGACAGACACCGGGGAGCTGTTTTTT	CASSQAGTDTGELFF
TRBJ1-4	TRBV6-6	NA	TRBD1	TGTGCCAGCAGCGACCTTGACAGGGGGTATGAAAAACTGTTTTTT	CASSDLDRGYEKLFF
TRBJ2-2	TRBV24-1	NA	TRBD2	TGTGCCACCAGTGGCGGGAGATCAGACACCGGGGAGCTGTTTTTT	CATSGGRSDTGELFF
TRBJ2-1	TRBV6-2/TRBV6-3	NA	TRBD1	TGTGCCAGCAGTTCAGGGGGATGGGGTGAGCAGTTCTTC	CASSSGGWGEQFF
TRBJ1-2	TRBV18	NA	TRBD1	TGTGCCAGCTCAGTACAGGGGTCTGGCTACACCTTC	CASSVQGSGYTF
TRBJ1-2	TRBV6-5	NA	NA	TGTGCCAGCAGGGAGGGAGCCTATGGCTACACCTTC	CASREGAYGYTF
TRBJ2-3	TRBV9	NA	NA	TGTGCCAGCAGGGGGGAAACAGATACGCAGTATTTT	CASRGETDTQYF
TRBJ1-4	TRBV27	NA	TRBD1	TGTGCCAGCAGTCCCTTCGACAGGGAAGAAAAACTGTTTTTT	CASSPFDREEKLFF
TRBJ1-1	TRBV6-5	NA	NA	TGTGCCAGCAGGGATATGAACACTGAAGCTTTCTTT	CASRDMNTEAFF
TRBJ2-7	TRBV29-1	NA	NA	TGCAGCGTTGAAAGGGGCAGCTCCTACGAGCAGTACTTC	CSVERGSSYEQYF
TRBJ2-5	TRBV7-8	NA	NA	TGTGCCAGCAGCCGAGACAGGCTCGGGGAGACCCAGTACTTC	CASSRDRLGETQYF
TRBJ2-1	TRBV19	medium-sized	NA	TGTGCCAGTAGAAAGCCCTCCTCCAATGAGCAGTTCTTC	CASRKPSSNEQFF
TRBJ1-2	TRBV29-1	NA	NA	TGCAGCGTTGAATCGGGGGATAACTATGGCTACACCTTC	CSVESGDNYGYTF
TRBJ1-1	TRBV2	NA	TRBD1	TGTGCCAACAAGGGACAGGAATCCACTGAAGCTTTCTTT	CANKGQESTEAFF
TRBJ2-5	TRBV27	once	NA	TGTGCCAGCAGTTTTAGGTTCGGGGGTGGCACGGAGACCCAGTACTTC	CASSFRFGGGTETQYF
TRBJ1-3	TRBV18	NA	NA	TGTGCCAGCTCAGCCCAGACAGACTCTGGAAACACCATATATTTT	CASSAQTDSGNTIYF
TRBJ2-1	TRBV7-6	once	TRBD2	TGTGCCAGCAGCTTAGCTACCCCAGGGACTATCTACAATGAGCAGTTCTTC	CASSLATPGTIYNEQFF
TRBJ2-1	TRBV5-1	NA	TRBD1	TGCGCCAGTGCGGACAGGGGGCTTCGCAATGAGCAGTTCTTC	CASADRGLRNEQFF
TRBJ2-7	TRBV5-1	NA	NA	TGCGCCAGCAGCTTGGTTGGGGAGCAGTACTTC	CASSLVGEQYF
TRBJ1-6	TRBV4-1	NA	NA	TGCGCCAGCAGCCAAGAAGTCCACCAGGGCTATAATTCACCCCTCCACTTT	CASSQEVHQGYNSPLHF
TRBJ2-3	TRBV28	NA	TRBD1	TGTGCCAGCACCCTAGGACAGGGCACAGATACGCAGTATTTT	CASTLGQGTDTQYF
TRBJ1-2	TRBV7-8	NA	NA	TGTGCCAGCAGCTTGGACACCCGGGGTGGCTACACCTTC	CASSLDTRGGYTF